One and the same sample provided the 21 T cell receptor beta chains below, sequenced in a study of blood T cell repertoires in COVID-19. TCRdb's copy holds only in-frame clones and misses some; the assay was immunoSEQ multiplex PCR. The table records more than 350,000 clones, over 75% of them present only once. The sample consisted of PBMCs or T cells enriched from blood (not recorded which). These receptors all come from a woman aged 18-29 years who had been exposed to COVID-19.

The chain combines TRBV3-1 (or the pseudogene TRBV3-2) with TRBJ1-1, with 9 bases matching TRBD1. J was trimmed by 4 bases and V by 4 bases; bases with no gene match: 4. Germline V lookup: CDR1 LGHDT, CDR2 YNNKEL (reference sequence). The CDR3 covers 14 residues. CDR3 sequence reads: CASSLRDRATEAFF. The CDR3 nucleotides are TGTGCCAGCAGCCTCCGGGACAGGGCCACTGAAGCTTTCTTT.

The chain carries TRBV7-9 and TRBJ2-5, with 7 bases matching TRBD2. The germline gives CDR1 SEHNR, CDR2 FQNEAQ (reference sequence). The CDR3 consists of 14 residues. With 2 bases clipped from V and 5 bases from J, the junction kept 5 bases outside the gene matches. CDR3 bases: TGTGCCAGCAGCTTAAGGGAGGGGTCCGAGACCCAGTACTTC. Translated, it gives CASSLREGSETQYF.

This clone was counted a single time. This chain joins TRBV7-6 and TRBJ2-3; TRBD2 agrees at 10 bases. V gave up 7 bases and J gave up 4 bases; unmatched junction bases: 20. Germline CDR1 SGHVS, CDR2 FNYEAQ. The CDR3 covers 19 residues. The CDR3 reads CASTKGFSGGPGGADTQYF. The CDR3 DNA follows: TGTGCCAGCACTAAGGGATTTAGCGGGGGGCCGGGTGGAGCAGATACGCAGTATTTT.

This clone showed up just a few times. The V call is TRBV7-2, the J call TRBJ2-1; maybe TRBD1 (5 bases). Trimming left V 5 bases short and J 2 bases short, with 22 bases between. The CDR3 contains 18 residues. CDR1 is SGHTA, CDR2 FQGNSA, per germline. The CDR3 protein is CASSKRQVGQDTYNEQFF. The CDR3, as DNA: TGTGCCAGCAGCAAACGTCAGGTCGGGCAGGACACCTACAATGAGCAGTTCTTC.

The J gene is TRBJ1-2, the V gene TRBV28; the D gene is possibly TRBD1 (6 bases). CDR3 length: 18 amino acids. Per the germline V gene, CDR1 is MDHEN and CDR2 is SYDVKM. Trimming shortened V by 6 bases and J by 3 bases, and 26 bases separated the two germline ends. The CDR3 nucleotides read TGTGCCAGCAGCCAACGTGGGCGAACAGGGTACAGTCACTATGGCTACACCTTC. Amino acid sequence: CASSQRGRTGYSHYGYTF.

V and J are TRBV28 and TRBJ2-2; 11 nucleotides line up with TRBD2. J lost 4 bases, V lost 3 bases, and 16 bases had no gene match. In germline, CDR1 is MDHEN, CDR2 SYDVKM. This CDR3 region has 20 residues. The CDR3 nucleotides are TGTGCCAGCAGTTTCTACACAGACATAACTAGCGGGGGCCGCACCGGGGAGCTGTTTTTT. Protein: CASSFYTDITSGGRTGELFF.

The chain recombines TRBV6-5 with TRBJ2-2; 10 nucleotides line up with TRBD2. After removal of 7 bases from V and 7 bases from J, the junction contained 9 bases not matched to a gene. CDR1 and CDR2 from the germline V gene are MNHEY and SVGAGI. CDR3 size: 15 residues. The CDR3 DNA follows: TGTGCCAGCAAACAAAGCGGGGGGGCGGTCGGGGAGCTGTTTTTT. It is translated as CASKQSGGAVGELFF.

The chain carries TRBV7-2 and TRBJ1-1; 7 bases fit TRBD1. Germline loops: CDR1 SGHTA, CDR2 FQGNSA. This CDR3 spans 15 amino acids. The V gene end was trimmed by 2 bases and the J gene end by 2 bases; junction bases not matched to a gene: 5. This CDR3 reads CASSLQPGGNTEAFF. The CDR3 nucleotides are TGTGCCAGCAGCTTACAGCCAGGGGGTAACACTGAAGCTTTCTTT. Filled out from reference TRBV7-2 and TRBJ1-1, the complete variable domain reads GAGVSQSPSNKVTEKGKDVELRCDPISGHTALYWYRQSLGQGLEFLIYFQGNSAPDKSGLPSDRFSAERTGGSVSTLTIQRTQQEDSAVYLCASSLQPGGNTEAFFGQGTRLTVV.

The chain has TRBV18 and TRBJ1-1; D uncertain. The CDR3 consists of 13 residues. Deletions cut 5 bases from V and 1 base from J, with 8 bases between. Germline V gene lookup returns CDR1 KGHSH and CDR2 LQKENI. The CDR3 DNA follows: TGTGCCAGCTCATACAGTAAGAACACTGAAGCTTTCTTT. This encodes CASSYSKNTEAFF. Full variable domain (rest looked up from reference TRBV18 and TRBJ1-1): NAGVMQNPRHLVRRRGQEARLRCSPMKGHSHVYWYRQLPEEGLKFMVYLQKENIIDESGMPKERFSAEFPKEGPSILRIQQVVRGDSAAYFCASSYSKNTEAFFGQGTRLTVV.

The rearrangement joins TRBV10-2 to TRBJ2-5, with 8 nucleotides matching TRBD2. The CDR3 sequence is 13 residues long. Per the germline V gene, CDR1 is WSHSY and CDR2 is SAAADI. Trimming cost V 7 bases and J 5 bases; bases outside gene matches: 6. CDR3 loop: CASIRGGQETQYF. In DNA, the CDR3 is TGCGCCAGCATACGGGGGGGCCAGGAGACCCAGTACTTC.

This rearrangement joins TRBV21-1 to TRBJ2-2; the table assigns TRBD2, which was not confirmed against the DNA. TRBV21-1 is an annotated pseudogene. This CDR3 is 18 amino acids long. CDR3 DNA sequence: TGTGCCAGCAGCATACCGAGAGGACTAGCGGGATCCACCGGGGAGCTGTTTTTT. Translating it yields CASSIPRGLAGSTGELFF.

The chain joins TRBV10-2 to TRBJ2-7; D is perhaps TRBD1 (5 bases). CDR1 WSHSY and CDR2 SAAADI come from the germline V gene. V lost 3 bases to trimming and J lost 2 bases, with 11 bases between them. CDR3 length: 14 amino acids. CDR3 coding DNA: TGCGCCAGCAGTGATCAGGGAATGACCTACGAGCAGTACTTC. Protein sequence: CASSDQGMTYEQYF.

This clone was observed a few times. This rearrangement joins TRBV5-1 to TRBJ2-7; TRBD2 matches at 7 bases. The CDR3 runs 15 residues. With 0 bases clipped from V and 3 bases from J, the junction kept 6 bases outside the gene matches. Germline V gene sequence: CDR1 SGHRS, CDR2 YFSETQ. Written as DNA, the CDR3 is TGCGCCAGCAGCTTGGTCGTGGGAGGGTTCTACGAGCAGTACTTC. Translation gives CASSLVVGGFYEQYF.

The chain has TRBV5-5 and TRBJ1-6; D may be TRBD1 (6 bases). Germline CDR1 reads SGHKS; CDR2 reads YYEKEE (reference sequence). This CDR3 is built from 15 residues. V was trimmed by 2 bases and J by 4 bases, leaving 10 bases between them. CDR3 sequence (DNA): TGTGCCAGCAGCTTCCGGACAGAATATAATTCACCCCTCCACTTT. Its translation: CASSFRTEYNSPLHF.

This clone has only a few counts. The rearrangement uses TRBV28 and TRBJ1-1; D is unresolved. This CDR3 spans 14 amino acids. From germline, CDR1 is MDHEN and CDR2 SYDVKM. V lost 2 bases to trimming and J lost 4 bases, with 11 bases between them. CDR3 DNA: TGTGCCAGCAGTTTAGGAGGGTCTAGCACTGAAGCTTTCTTT. Translated: CASSLGGSSTEAFF. Using reference TRBV28 and TRBJ1-1 for the parts outside the CDR3, the full variable domain is DVKVTQSSRYLVKRTGEKVFLECVQDMDHENMFWYRQDPGLGLRLIYFSYDVKMKEKGDIPEGYSVSREKKERFSLILESASTNQTSMYLCASSLGGSSTEAFFGQGTRLTVV.

This clone was recorded once. This sequence joins TRBV28 and TRBJ2-5; 8 nucleotides line up with TRBD2. The germline V gene has CDR1 MDHEN and CDR2 SYDVKM. V trimming: 5 bases; J trimming: 1 base; junction bases outside the gene matches: 6. There are 15 residues in the CDR3. The CDR3 nucleotides are TGTGCCAGCAGTAGCCCGGGGGGGGTCCAAGAGACCCAGTACTTC. Encoded protein: CASSSPGGVQETQYF. Complete variable domain (other parts from reference TRBV28 and TRBJ2-5): DVKVTQSSRYLVKRTGEKVFLECVQDMDHENMFWYRQDPGLGLRLIYFSYDVKMKEKGDIPEGYSVSREKKERFSLILESASTNQTSMYLCASSSPGGVQETQYFGPGTRLLVL.

V and J are TRBV21-1 and TRBJ1-5; the tabulated D call, TRBD1, remains unverified against the DNA. TRBV21-1 is an annotated pseudogene. The length of the CDR3 is 17 residues. CDR3 loop: CASSKRATGESNQPQHF. The CDR3 DNA reads TGTGCCAGCAGCAAAAGAGCCACAGGGGAGAGCAATCAGCCCCAGCATTTT.

CDR3: CASSVTGGVGTGELFF. The CDR3 DNA sequence: TGTGCCAGCAGCGTAACCGGGGGGGTCGGCACCGGGGAGCTGTTTTTT. This chain joins TRBV9 and TRBJ2-2, with TRBD2 identical over 8 bases. Germline loops: CDR1 SGDLS, CDR2 YYNGEE. The V and J ends lost 1 base and 4 bases, in that order; junction bases with no gene match: 6. The CDR3 is 16 amino acids.

This chain's CDR3 is CASSTGQGVTEAFF. The CDR3 bases are TGTGCCAGCAGCACAGGACAGGGGGTCACTGAAGCTTTCTTT. J is TRBJ1-1 and V is TRBV5-6; 10 nucleotides line up with TRBD1. V was pared by 4 bases and J by 4 bases, with 4 bases of the junction left unmatched. Germline V gene lookup returns CDR1 SGHDT and CDR2 YYEEEE. CDR3 size: 14 residues.

This sequence joins TRBV7-9 and TRBJ2-7; D unclear. This CDR3 spans 14 amino acids. Trimming took 5 bases from V and 1 from J, leaving 12 bases between them. Germline assignment: CDR1 SEHNR and CDR2 FQNEAQ (reference sequence). Here the CDR3 DNA reads TGTGCCAGCAGCCATGCTGAGCAATCCTACGAGCAGTACTTC. Encoded protein: CASSHAEQSYEQYF.

The rearrangement joins TRBV29-1 to TRBJ1-2; a weak D match, TRBD1 (5 bases). The germline CDR1 and CDR2 sequences are SQVTM and ANQGSEA. The CDR3 loop spans 12 amino acids. V was shortened by 3 bases and J by 6 bases, with 11 bases between the two germline ends. This CDR3 is CSVDGAGNGYTF. The CDR3 nucleotides are TGCAGCGTTGATGGGGCAGGGAATGGCTACACCTTC.